The 9 T cell receptor beta chains given below trace back to one sample, sequenced in a study of blood T cell repertoires in COVID-19. Assay: immunoSEQ multiplex PCR; the TCRdb copy retains only in-frame clones and omits some. The table records around 320,000 clones, almost 85% of them present only once. Sequencing input: peripheral blood. These receptors came from a human donor in a cohort sampled during active COVID-19.

This chain connects TRBV6-4 to TRBJ1-5; no clear D gene. The ends were cut back, 4 bases at V and 1 base at J, with 5 bases in the middle. The CDR3 loop spans 13 amino acids. CDR1 is MRHNA and CDR2 is SNTAGT in the germline V gene. Written as DNA, the CDR3 is TGTGCCAGCAGTGGGGAGAGCAATCAGCCCCAGCATTTT. Translation: CASSGESNQPQHF.

The J gene is TRBJ1-4, the V gene TRBV6-5; 7 nucleotides line up with TRBD1. CDR3 length equals 15 residues. Germline V gene data show CDR1 as MNHEY and CDR2 as SVGAGI. V trimming: 1 base; J trimming: 10 bases; junction bases outside the gene matches: 9. The CDR3 DNA follows: TGTGCCAGCAGTTACTTTTCAGGGGGGCAGGGAAAACTGTTTTTT. Translated, it gives CASSYFSGGQGKLFF.

The V call is TRBV10-3, the J call TRBJ2-2, with D possibly matching TRBD1 (6 bases). The CDR3 spans 13 residues. V lost 10 bases and J lost 7, with 16 bases in between. Looked up from germline, CDR1 is ENHRY and CDR2 is SYGVKD. The CDR3 region is CATGLGAGGELFF. The CDR3 DNA reads as TGTGCCACCGGACTGGGGGCGGGCGGGGAGCTGTTTTTT.

V usage is TRBV10-3 and J usage is TRBJ2-7; D is perhaps TRBD2 (6 bases). Trimming stripped 4 bases from V and 0 bases from J, with 10 bases between. Germline V lookup: CDR1 ENHRY, CDR2 SYGVKD. The CDR3 is 14 residues long. CDR3 nucleotide sequence: TGTGCCATCAGTGTTAGCGGTAGCTCCTACGAGCAGTACTTC. Its protein is CAISVSGSSYEQYF.

V gene TRBV3-1 (or the pseudogene TRBV3-2) combines with J gene TRBJ2-1, with TRBD2 identical over 7 bases. Looked up from germline, CDR1 is LGHDT and CDR2 is YNNKEL (reference sequence). Trimming took 1 base from V and 10 from J; bases not matched to a gene: 4. The CDR3 extends over 13 amino acids. The CDR3 sequence is CASSQAGTKEQFF. As DNA, the CDR3 is TGTGCCAGCAGCCAAGCCGGGACTAAGGAGCAGTTCTTC.

V and J are TRBV5-1 and TRBJ2-1; D remains ambiguous. This CDR3 contains 16 residues. Germline-derived CDR1 and CDR2 are SGHRS and YFSETQ. V shed 4 bases and J shed 0 bases, with 14 bases lying between them. The CDR3 region is CASSSDIPSSYNEQFF. CDR3 nucleotides: TGCGCCAGCAGCAGTGACATCCCGAGCTCCTACAATGAGCAGTTCTTC.

This clone appeared once. V is TRBV6-5 and J is TRBJ2-7, with a possible D match to TRBD2 (6 bases). Trimming shortened V by 6 bases and J by 2 bases, and 17 bases separated the two germline ends. The CDR3 consists of 15 residues. Germline V gives CDR1 MNHEY, CDR2 SVGAGI. The CDR3 spells CASSARRGNTYEQYF. The CDR3 coding sequence is TGTGCCAGCAGCGCTAGACGGGGGAATACCTACGAGCAGTACTTC.

A word on this clone: Other DNA sequences in this sample translate to the same CDR3. V is TRBV20-1 and J is TRBJ1-1; tentatively, D is TRBD1 (5 bases). The V and J ends lost 5 bases and 3 bases respectively, with 7 bases between them. The CDR3 covers 11 residues. Germline V lookup: CDR1 DFQATT, CDR2 SNEGSKA (reference sequence). CDR3 bases: TGCAGTGCTTTAGGGGACACTGAAGCTTTCTTT. The encoded protein is CSALGDTEAFF.

This clone was seen ten or more times. The CDR3 sequence: CASSLQGAEPQHF. The CDR3 DNA sequence: TGTGCCAGCAGCCTACAGGGGGCCGAGCCCCAGCATTTT. The rearrangement joins TRBV7-9 to TRBJ1-5; 9 bases align to TRBD1. CDR1 is SEHNR, CDR2 FQNEAQ, per germline (reference sequence). The CDR3 runs 13 residues. V trimming: 5 bases; J trimming: 8 bases; junction bases outside the gene matches: 4.